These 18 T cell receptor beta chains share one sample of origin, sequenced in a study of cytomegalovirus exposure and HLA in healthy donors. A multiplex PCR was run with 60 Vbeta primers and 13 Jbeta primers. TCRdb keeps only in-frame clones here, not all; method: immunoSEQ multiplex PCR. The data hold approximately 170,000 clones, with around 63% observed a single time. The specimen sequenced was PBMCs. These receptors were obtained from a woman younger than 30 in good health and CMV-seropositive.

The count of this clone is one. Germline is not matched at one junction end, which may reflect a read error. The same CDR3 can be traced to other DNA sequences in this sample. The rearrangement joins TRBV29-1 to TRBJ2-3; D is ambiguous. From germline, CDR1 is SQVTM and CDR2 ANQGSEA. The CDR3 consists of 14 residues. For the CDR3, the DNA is TGCAGCGTGGAAGTGCGACCCAGCGCAGATACGCAGTATTTT. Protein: CSVEVRPSADTQYF.

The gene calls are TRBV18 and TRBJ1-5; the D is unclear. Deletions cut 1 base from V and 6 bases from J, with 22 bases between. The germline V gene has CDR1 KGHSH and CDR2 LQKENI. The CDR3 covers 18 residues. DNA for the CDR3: TGTGCCAGCTCACCACAGATTATGTCGGGGAGCGGGAGTCAGCCCCAGCATTTT. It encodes CASSPQIMSGSGSQPQHF.

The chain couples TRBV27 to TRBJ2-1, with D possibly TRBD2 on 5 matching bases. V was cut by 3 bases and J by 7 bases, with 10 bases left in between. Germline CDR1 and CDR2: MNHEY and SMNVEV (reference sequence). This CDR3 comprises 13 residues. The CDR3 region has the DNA TGTGCCAGCAGTTTGATGACGGGGAATGAGCAGTTCTTC. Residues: CASSLMTGNEQFF.

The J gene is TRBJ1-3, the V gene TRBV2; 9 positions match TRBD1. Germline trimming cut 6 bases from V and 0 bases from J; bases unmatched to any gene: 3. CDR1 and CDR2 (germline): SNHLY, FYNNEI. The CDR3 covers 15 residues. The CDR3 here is CASSKQGASGNTIYF. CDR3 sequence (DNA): TGTGCCAGCAGCAAACAGGGGGCCTCTGGAAACACCATATATTTT. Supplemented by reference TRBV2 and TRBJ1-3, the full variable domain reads EPEVTQTPSHQVTQMGQEVILRCVPISNHLYFYWYRQILGQKVEFLVSFYNNEISEKSEIFDDQFSVERPDGSNFTLKIRSTKLEDSAMYFCASSKQGASGNTIYFGEGSWLTVV.

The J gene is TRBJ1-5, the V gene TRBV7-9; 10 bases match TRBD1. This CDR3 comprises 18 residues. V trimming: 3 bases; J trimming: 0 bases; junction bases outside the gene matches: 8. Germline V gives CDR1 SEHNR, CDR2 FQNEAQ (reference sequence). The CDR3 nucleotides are TGTGCCAGCAGCTTTTCCGGGACAGGGGTAGATAGCAATCAGCCCCAGCATTTT. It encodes CASSFSGTGVDSNQPQHF.

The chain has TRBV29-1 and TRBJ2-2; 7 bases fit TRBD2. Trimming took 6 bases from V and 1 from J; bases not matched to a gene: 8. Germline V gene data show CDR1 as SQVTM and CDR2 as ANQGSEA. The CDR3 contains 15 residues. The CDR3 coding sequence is TGCAGCGTGAGCGGGACCCCTGAGAACACCGGGGAGCTGTTTTTT. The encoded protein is CSVSGTPENTGELFF.

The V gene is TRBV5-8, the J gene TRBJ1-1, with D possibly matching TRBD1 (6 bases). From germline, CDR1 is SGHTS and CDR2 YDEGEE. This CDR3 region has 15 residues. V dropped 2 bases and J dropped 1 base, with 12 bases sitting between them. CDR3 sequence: CASSLPGHPNTEAFF. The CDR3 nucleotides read TGTGCCAGCAGCTTACCGGGACACCCGAACACTGAAGCTTTCTTT.

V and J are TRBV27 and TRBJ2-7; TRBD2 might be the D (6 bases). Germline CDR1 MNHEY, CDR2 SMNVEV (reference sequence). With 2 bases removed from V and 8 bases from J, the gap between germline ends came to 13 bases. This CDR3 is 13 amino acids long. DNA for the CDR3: TGTGCCAGCAGTTTACCCGGGGGTACGAAGCAGTACTTC. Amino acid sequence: CASSLPGGTKQYF.

The CDR3 coding sequence is TGTGCCAGCAGCCATCATAGGCCGGGGATTGGCGGGGGATATAGCGATGAGCAGTTCTTC. Its protein is CASSHHRPGIGGGYSDEQFF. The chain joins TRBV14 to TRBJ2-1, with TRBD2 matching 7 bases. The germline V gene has CDR1 SGHDN and CDR2 FVKESK. Trimming removed 3 bases from V and 8 bases from J; junction bases left unmatched: 25. CDR3 length: 20 residues.

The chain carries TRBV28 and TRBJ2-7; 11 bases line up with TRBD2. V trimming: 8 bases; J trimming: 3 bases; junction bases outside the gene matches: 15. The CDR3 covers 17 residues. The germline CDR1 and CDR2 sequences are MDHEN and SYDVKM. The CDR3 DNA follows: TGTGCCAGCCCCCCCAGTGGGACTAGCGGAACAAACTACGAGCAGTACTTC. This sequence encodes CASPPSGTSGTNYEQYF. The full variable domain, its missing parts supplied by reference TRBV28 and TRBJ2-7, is DVKVTQSSRYLVKRTGEKVFLECVQDMDHENMFWYRQDPGLGLRLIYFSYDVKMKEKGDIPEGYSVSREKKERFSLILESASTNQTSMYLCASPPSGTSGTNYEQYFGPGTRLTVT.

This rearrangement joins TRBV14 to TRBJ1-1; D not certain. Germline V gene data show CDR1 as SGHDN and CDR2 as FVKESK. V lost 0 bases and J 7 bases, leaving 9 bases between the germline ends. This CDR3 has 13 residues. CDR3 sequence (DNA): TGTGCCAGCAGCCAAGATATCTCCCTTGAAGCTTTCTTT. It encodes CASSQDISLEAFF.

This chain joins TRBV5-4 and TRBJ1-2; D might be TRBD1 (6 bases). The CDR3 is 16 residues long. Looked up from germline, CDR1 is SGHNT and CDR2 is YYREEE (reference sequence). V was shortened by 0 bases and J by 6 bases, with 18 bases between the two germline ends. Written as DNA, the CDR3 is TGTGCCAGCAGCTTGGGGATAACAGGGAAGTCGGATGGCTACACCTTC. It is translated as CASSLGITGKSDGYTF.

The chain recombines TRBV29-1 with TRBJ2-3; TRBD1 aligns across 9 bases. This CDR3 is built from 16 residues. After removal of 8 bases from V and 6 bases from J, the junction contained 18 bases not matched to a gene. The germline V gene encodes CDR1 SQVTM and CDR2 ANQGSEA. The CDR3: CSLHPYGTGKADTQYF. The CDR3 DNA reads TGCAGCCTTCACCCATATGGGACAGGGAAAGCCGATACGCAGTATTTT.

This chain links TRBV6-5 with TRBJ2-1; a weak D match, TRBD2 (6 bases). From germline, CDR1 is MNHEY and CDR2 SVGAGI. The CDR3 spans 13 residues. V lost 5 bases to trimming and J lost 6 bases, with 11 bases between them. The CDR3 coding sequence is TGTGCCAGCAGTACCGAACTAGCCAATGAGCAGTTCTTC. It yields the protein CASSTELANEQFF.

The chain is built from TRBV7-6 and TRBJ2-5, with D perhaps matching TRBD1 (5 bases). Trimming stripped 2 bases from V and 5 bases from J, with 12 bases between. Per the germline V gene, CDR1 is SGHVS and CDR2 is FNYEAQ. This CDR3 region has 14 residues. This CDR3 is CASSLRGKWETQYF. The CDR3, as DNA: TGTGCCAGCAGCTTAAGGGGCAAGTGGGAGACCCAGTACTTC.

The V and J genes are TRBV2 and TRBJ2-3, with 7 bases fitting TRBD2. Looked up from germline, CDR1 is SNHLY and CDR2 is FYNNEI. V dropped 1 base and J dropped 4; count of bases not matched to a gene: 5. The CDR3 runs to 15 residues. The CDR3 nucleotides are TGTGCCAGCAGTGAAGGACTAGCTAAGGCAGATACGCAGTATTTT. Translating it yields CASSEGLAKADTQYF. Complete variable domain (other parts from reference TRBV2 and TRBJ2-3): EPEVTQTPSHQVTQMGQEVILRCVPISNHLYFYWYRQILGQKVEFLVSFYNNEISEKSEIFDDQFSVERPDGSNFTLKIRSTKLEDSAMYFCASSEGLAKADTQYFGPGTRLTVL.

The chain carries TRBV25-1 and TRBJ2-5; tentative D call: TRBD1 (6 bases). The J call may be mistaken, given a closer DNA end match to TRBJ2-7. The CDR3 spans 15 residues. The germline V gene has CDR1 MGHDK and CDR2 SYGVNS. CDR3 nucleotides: TGTGCCAGCAGTGAATTCGGGCAGGGGCCCTACGAGCAGTACTTC. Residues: CASSEFGQGPYEQYF.

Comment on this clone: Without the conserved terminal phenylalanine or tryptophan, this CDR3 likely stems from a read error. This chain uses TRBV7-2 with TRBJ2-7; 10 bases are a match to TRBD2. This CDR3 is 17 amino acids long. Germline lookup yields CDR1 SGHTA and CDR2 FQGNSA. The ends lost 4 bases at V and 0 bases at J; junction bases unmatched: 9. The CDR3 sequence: CASSWGASGSASYEQYL. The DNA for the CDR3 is TGTGCCAGCAGCTGGGGGGCTAGCGGGAGTGCCTCCTACGAGCAGTACCTC.